The clone carrying this T cell receptor (beta chain) was seen a handful of times. These data originate in a study of identical twins. Trimming cost V 3 bases and J 6 bases, with 13 bases left between them. The CDR3 runs 14 residues. Germline values: CDR1 SGDLS, CDR2 YYNGEE. Template switching created a universal primer site, and the cDNA included unique molecular identifiers. MiXCR, run by TCRdb on the 5' RACE reads, gives a single entry per CDR3 protein. This table has 750,000 to 950,000 distinct CDR3 sequences, 12% appearing once. This same sample was also part of a study on yellow fever vaccine responses in identical twins.

This chain joins TRBV9 and TRBJ2-1; D is unresolved. The sequenced sample consisted of PBMCs. The TCR was taken from a woman in her late teens or twenties in good health. The CDR3 DNA sequence: TGTGCCAGCAGCGACATAGTGTGGGGCAATGAGCAGTTCTTC. Encoded protein: CASSDIVWGNEQFF.